This TCR beta chain was observed in a study of cytomegalovirus exposure and HLA in healthy donors. PCR involved 60 Vbeta and 13 Jbeta primers. Profiled with immunoSEQ multiplex PCR; TCRdb holds only in-frame clones, not every one. This table holds some 150,000 clones, over 60% found once. The CDR3 is made up of 16 amino acids. V was trimmed by 1 base and J by 3 bases, leaving 16 bases between them. CDR1 SEHNR and CDR2 FQNEAQ come from the germline V gene (reference sequence). The chain employs TRBV7-9 and TRBJ2-7; D might be TRBD1 (6 bases). This clonotype was obtained from a woman between 40 and 55 years old in good health and CMV-seronegative. Sequences were obtained from PBMCs. The DNA of the CDR3 is TGTGCCAGCAGCTTAGGGGGCTATGGCAGGGGCTACGAGCAGTACTTC. Its translation is CASSLGGYGRGYEQYF. Looking up the rest from reference TRBV7-9 and TRBJ2-7 gives the full variable domain: DTGVSQNPRHKITKRGQNVTFRCDPISEHNRLYWYRQTLGQGPEFLTYFQNEAQLEKSRLLSDRFSAERPKGSFSTLEIQRTEQGDSAMYLCASSLGGYGRGYEQYFGPGTRLTVT.